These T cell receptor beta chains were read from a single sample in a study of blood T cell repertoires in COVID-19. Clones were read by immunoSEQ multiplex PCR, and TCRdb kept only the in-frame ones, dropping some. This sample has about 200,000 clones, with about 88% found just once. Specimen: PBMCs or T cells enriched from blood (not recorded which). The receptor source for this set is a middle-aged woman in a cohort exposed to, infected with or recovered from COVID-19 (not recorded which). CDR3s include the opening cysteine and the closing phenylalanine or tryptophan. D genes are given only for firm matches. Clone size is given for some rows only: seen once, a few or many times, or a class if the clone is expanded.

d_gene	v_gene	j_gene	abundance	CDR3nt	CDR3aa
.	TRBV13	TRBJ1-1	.	TGTGCCAGCAGCCCCCCCACAGGGTCGAGCACTGAAGCTTTCTTT	CASSPPTGSSTEAFF
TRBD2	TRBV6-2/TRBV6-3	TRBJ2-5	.	TGTGCCAGCAGTTACGGAGGCTTTAGCGGGGGGCAAGAGACCCAGTACTTC	CASSYGGFSGGQETQYF
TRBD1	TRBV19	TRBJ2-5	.	TGTGCCAGTAGTAACGTAATAGGACAGGGTCAAGAGACCCAGTACTTC	CASSNVIGQGQETQYF
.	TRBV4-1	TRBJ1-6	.	TGCGCCAGCAGCCCCCTGTCGGTGACACCCCTCCACTTT	CASSPLSVTPLHF
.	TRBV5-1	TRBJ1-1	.	TGCGCCAGCAGGATGGGGGGGCAGGACACTGAAGCTTTCTTT	CASRMGGQDTEAFF
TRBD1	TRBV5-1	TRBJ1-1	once	TGCGCCAGCGGAGAAACAGGGGCTACTGAAGCTTTCTTT	CASGETGATEAFF
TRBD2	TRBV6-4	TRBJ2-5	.	TGTGCCAGCAGTGAAGGCGCGGGGGGCGGTGAGGAGACCCAGTACTTC	CASSEGAGGGEETQYF
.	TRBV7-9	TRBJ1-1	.	TGTGCCAGCAGCTTCGACAAACCTGAAGCTTTCTTT	CASSFDKPEAFF
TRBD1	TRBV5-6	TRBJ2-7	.	TGTGCCAGCAGCTCTCCTGGGACAGGACTAACCTACGAGCAGTACTTC	CASSSPGTGLTYEQYF
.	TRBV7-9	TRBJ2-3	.	TGTGCCAGCAGCTTACTGGGGCTGGACACAGATACGCAGTATTTT	CASSLLGLDTDTQYF
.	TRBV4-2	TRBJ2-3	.	TGTGCCAGCAGCCCTAAGTATGCAGATACGCAGTATTTT	CASSPKYADTQYF
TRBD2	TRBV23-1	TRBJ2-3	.	TGCGCCAGCAGTCCCGGGAGGGCCATGGGTACGCAGTATTTT	CASSPGRAMGTQYF
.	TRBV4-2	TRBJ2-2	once	TGTGCCAGCAGCCAAGGCTCACCGGCGGGGTTGGAGACCGGGGAGCTGTTTTTT	CASSQGSPAGLETGELFF
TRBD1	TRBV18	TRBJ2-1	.	TGTGCCAGTTCACAGGGGTCTGAGCAGTTCTTC	CASSQGSEQFF
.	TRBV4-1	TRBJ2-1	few	TGCGCCAGCAGCCACCTCGGCCGGAGCTCCTACAATGAGCAGTTCTTC	CASSHLGRSSYNEQFF
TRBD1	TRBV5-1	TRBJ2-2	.	TGCGCCAGCAGCATTGGACAGGTGGCCGGGGAGCTGTTTTTT	CASSIGQVAGELFF
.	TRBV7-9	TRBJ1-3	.	TGTGCCAGCAGCTTAACCTCGGAGAGCTCTGGAAACACCATATATTTT	CASSLTSESSGNTIYF
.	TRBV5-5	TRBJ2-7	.	TGTGCCAGCAGCCCCCGGAGTGGGGCGTCCTACGAGCAGTACTTC	CASSPRSGASYEQYF
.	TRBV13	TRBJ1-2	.	TGTGCCAGCAGCTTAGGGACAGAGCCTACCTATGGCTACACCTTC	CASSLGTEPTYGYTF
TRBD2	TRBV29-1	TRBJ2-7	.	TGCAGCGTGATTCCGGGACTAGCGGTCTACGAGCAGTACTTC	CSVIPGLAVYEQYF
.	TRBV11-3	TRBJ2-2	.	TGTGCCAGCAGCCCCCGGGGAGTAACTTACACCGGGGAGCTGTTTTTT	CASSPRGVTYTGELFF
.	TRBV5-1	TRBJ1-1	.	TGCGCCAGCAGCTTCCAAGACAGATTCACTGAAGCTTTCTTT	CASSFQDRFTEAFF
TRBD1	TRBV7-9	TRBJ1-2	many	TGTGCCAGCAGCTCAGTGGACAGGCACCTCTATGGCTACACCTTC	CASSSVDRHLYGYTF
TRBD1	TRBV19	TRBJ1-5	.	TGTGCCAGTAGTTGGACAGGGGATAGCAATCAGCCCCAGCATTTT	CASSWTGDSNQPQHF
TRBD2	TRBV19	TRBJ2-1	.	TGTGCCAGTAAAACTAGAGCGGGGGGGGACTGGAATGAGCAGTTCTTC	CASKTRAGGDWNEQFF
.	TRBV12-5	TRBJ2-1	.	TGTGCTAGTGGTGGGGACTTTCGCGGTTACAATGAGCAGTTCTTC	CASGGDFRGYNEQFF
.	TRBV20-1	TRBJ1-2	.	TGCAGTGGTCCGGGGTCCGGCGGCTACACCTTC	CSGPGSGGYTF
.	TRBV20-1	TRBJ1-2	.	TGCAGTGCTAGGCAGGAAAGAGGCTACACCTTC	CSARQERGYTF
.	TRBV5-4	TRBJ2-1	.	TGTGCCAGCAGCTTGGGTGGGGGAGGATACAATGAGCAGTTCTTC	CASSLGGGGYNEQFF
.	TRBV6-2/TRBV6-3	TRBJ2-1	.	TGTGCCAGCAGTTACTCGTCCAAAAACAATGAGCAGTTCTTC	CASSYSSKNNEQFF
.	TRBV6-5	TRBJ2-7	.	TGTGCCAGCAGTTATTTTGCGGCAGGGATGTCCTACGAGCAGTACTTC	CASSYFAAGMSYEQYF
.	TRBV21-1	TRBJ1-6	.	TGTGCCAGCAGCAAAGAGGGGGGACAGGGTAGGGCGGATTCACCCCTCCACTTT	CASSKEGGQGRADSPLHF
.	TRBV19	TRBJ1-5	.	TGTGCCAGTACTACTTGGGGCAGGGGTAGTCAGCCCCAGCATTTT	CASTTWGRGSQPQHF
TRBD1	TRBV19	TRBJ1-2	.	TGTGCCAGTAGTATTTTGGACGGGACAGGAGATGGCTACACCTTC	CASSILDGTGDGYTF
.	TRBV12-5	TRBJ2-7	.	TGTGCTAGTGGTCACCTGAAACAGGTAGTGATGACCTACGAGCAGTACTTC	CASGHLKQVVMTYEQYF
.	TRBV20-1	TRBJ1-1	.	TGCAGTGCTAGTAGGAGTGTCCAGAACACTGAAGCTTTCTTT	CSASRSVQNTEAFF
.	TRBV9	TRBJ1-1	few	TGTGCCAGCAGCGTAGTGGGGGGGACGGCTTTCTTT	CASSVVGGTAFF
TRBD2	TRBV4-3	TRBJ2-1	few	TGCGCCAGCAGCCCGGGGAGGGCCCCCTACAATGAGCAGTTCTTC	CASSPGRAPYNEQFF
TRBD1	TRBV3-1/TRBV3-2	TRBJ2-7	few	TGTGCCAGCAGCCTCCGGGACAGGTCCTACGAGCAGTACTTC	CASSLRDRSYEQYF
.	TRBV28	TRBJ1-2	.	TGTGCCAGCAGTAAGGGACTCGTCGGCTACACCTTC	CASSKGLVGYTF
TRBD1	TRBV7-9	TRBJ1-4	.	TGTGCCAGCAGCTTAAAGGGGACAGGGGGAAATAATGAAAAACTGTTTTTT	CASSLKGTGGNNEKLFF
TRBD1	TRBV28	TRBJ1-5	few	TGTGCCAGCAGCGGCATAGGACAGGGCGCGAATCAGCCCCAGCATTTT	CASSGIGQGANQPQHF
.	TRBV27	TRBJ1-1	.	TGTGCCAGCAGTTTACGGGTGAGGGGGACTGAAGCTTTCTTT	CASSLRVRGTEAFF
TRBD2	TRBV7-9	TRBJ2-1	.	TGTGCCAGCAGCTTTACCCGGGACTACCTGATAAATGAGCAGTTCTTC	CASSFTRDYLINEQFF
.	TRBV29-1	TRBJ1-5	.	TGCAGCGCCGGGGGGGTTAATCAGCCCCAGCATTTT	CSAGGVNQPQHF